This T cell receptor (beta chain) stems from a study of blood T cell repertoires in COVID-19. The assay was immunoSEQ multiplex PCR, and TCRdb's table has in-frame clones only and misses some. The table records about 270,000 clones, around 90% of them present only once. The CDR3 contains 15 residues. CDR1 and CDR2 (germline): SGHTA, FQGNSA. J was trimmed by 2 bases and V by 6 bases; bases with no gene match: 3. The sequence derives from a woman under 40 with acute COVID-19. V gene TRBV7-2 combines with J gene TRBJ2-3; the match to TRBD2 covers 12 bases. Sequences were obtained from PBMCs or T cells enriched from blood (not recorded which). The CDR3 is CASRTSGGLTDTQYF. The CDR3 DNA is TGTGCCAGCAGGACTAGCGGGGGACTCACAGATACGCAGTATTTT.